The clone carrying this T cell receptor beta chain was observed at least ten times. This specimen belongs to a study of T cells after yellow fever vaccination. Synthesis of TCR cDNA relied on 5'RACE template switching, which attached a universal primer site and UMIs. TCRdb re-analysed the 5' RACE reads in MiXCR, keeping a single row per CDR3 protein. The data show about 46,000 distinct CDR3 sequences, around 6.5% seen once. V shed 8 bases and J 5 bases; nucleotides not matched to a gene: 3. The germline V gene has CDR1 SNHLY and CDR2 FYNNEI. This CDR3 contains 11 residues. Whole-study results and caveats: Almost none of the vaccine-responding clonotypes turned up in sorted memory subsets on day 0, the data showed. A secondary response was less intense yet reached its peak sooner, at day 5 versus 15.

The material was PBMCs, either bulk or a sorted T-cell subset (CD4+, CD8+, memory, or dextramer-sorted; not recorded which), obtained 45 days after the yellow fever booster vaccination. The clonotype originates from a young man who received the YFV17D yellow fever vaccine. V is TRBV2 and J is TRBJ2-7; 7 bases fit TRBD2. The CDR3 DNA reads TGTGCCAGCTTACTAGCGAACGAGCAGTACTTC. Protein product: CASLLANEQYF.